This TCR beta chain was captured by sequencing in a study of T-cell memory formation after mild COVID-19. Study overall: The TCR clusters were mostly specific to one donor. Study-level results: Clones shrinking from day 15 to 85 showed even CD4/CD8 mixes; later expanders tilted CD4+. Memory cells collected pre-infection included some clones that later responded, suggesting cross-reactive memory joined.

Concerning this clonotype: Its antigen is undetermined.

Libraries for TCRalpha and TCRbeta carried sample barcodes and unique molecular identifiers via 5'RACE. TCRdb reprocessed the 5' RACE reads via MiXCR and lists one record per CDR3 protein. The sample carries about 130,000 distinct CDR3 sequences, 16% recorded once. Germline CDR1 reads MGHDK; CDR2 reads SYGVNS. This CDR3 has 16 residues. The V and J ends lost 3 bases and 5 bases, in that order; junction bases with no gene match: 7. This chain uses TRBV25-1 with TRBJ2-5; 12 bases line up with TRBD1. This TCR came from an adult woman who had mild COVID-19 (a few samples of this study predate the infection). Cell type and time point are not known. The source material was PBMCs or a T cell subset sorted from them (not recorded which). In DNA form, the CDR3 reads TGTGCCAGCAGTGAGGGTGGGACAGGGGGCGTTGAGACCCAGTACTTC. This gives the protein CASSEGGTGGVETQYF.